This is a list of T cell receptor beta chains from one sample in a study of cytomegalovirus exposure and HLA in healthy donors. TCRdb keeps only in-frame clones here, not all; method: immunoSEQ multiplex PCR. The table has about 120,000 clones, around 10% seen once. Material for sequencing was PBMCs. These receptor sequences come from a man younger than 45 in good health and CMV-seronegative. Each CDR3 is given with its conserved first and last residue. D genes are given only for firm matches. Some rows have no size entry. The others give once, few or many, or a class for an expanded clone.

V gene	J gene	D gene	clone size	CDR3 DNA	CDR3 protein
TRBV7-2	TRBJ2-3	TRBD2	NA	TGTGCCAGCAGCCTTCGACTAGCGGGGGGGGCGCAGTATTTT	CASSLRLAGGAQYF
TRBV4-1	TRBJ1-1	NA	NA	TGCGCCAGCAGCCAAGATAGGAGGGCGGTAGCCACTGAAGCTTTCTTT	CASSQDRRAVATEAFF
TRBV9	TRBJ1-6	TRBD1	NA	TGTGCCAGCAGCCCACGGACAGGACATAATTCACCCCTCCACTTT	CASSPRTGHNSPLHF
TRBV18	TRBJ1-5	TRBD1	NA	TGTGCCAGCTCAGAAACAGGGGACAACAATCAGCCCCAGCATTTT	CASSETGDNNQPQHF
TRBV7-8	TRBJ1-5	NA	NA	TGTGCCAGCAGCTTAACGGGACAGCCCCAGCATTTT	CASSLTGQPQHF
TRBV10-3	TRBJ2-1	TRBD2	NA	TGTGCCATCAGTGACTTAGCGGGAGTCTCCTACAATGAGCAGTTCTTC	CAISDLAGVSYNEQFF
TRBV9	TRBJ1-1	NA	few	TGTGCCAGCAGCGTAGCTTGGGGGGTGAGGACTGAAGCTTTCTTT	CASSVAWGVRTEAFF
TRBV5-1	TRBJ2-7	TRBD2	few	TGCGCCAGCAGCCCAGCGGGGGGTACCTACGAGCAGTACTTC	CASSPAGGTYEQYF
TRBV4-1	TRBJ1-2	TRBD1	NA	TGCGCCAGCAGCCGCGAGGGTCCAGGGGGCTATGGCTACACCTTC	CASSREGPGGYGYTF
TRBV5-4	TRBJ2-3	TRBD2	few	TGTGCCAGCAGCTTGCCCTTGGGACTAGCGGGGGGGAGCACAGATACGCAGTATTTT	CASSLPLGLAGGSTDTQYF
TRBV6-5	TRBJ2-7	TRBD2	few	TGTGCCAGCAGTAGGTTCAGGGTAGCGGGCTACGAGCAGTACTTC	CASSRFRVAGYEQYF
TRBV5-8	TRBJ1-2	TRBD1	few	TGTGCCAGCAGCTTGCTTCAGACAGGGGGCTACGACTATGGCTACACCTTC	CASSLLQTGGYDYGYTF
TRBV5-1	TRBJ1-2	TRBD1	few	TGCGCCAGCAGCCCGGGACAGTTCGCTCTTAACTATGGCTACACCTTC	CASSPGQFALNYGYTF
TRBV19	TRBJ2-7	NA	NA	TGTGCCAGTGGGGAGCACGGCTCCTACGAGCAGTACTTC	CASGEHGSYEQYF
TRBV2	TRBJ2-7	TRBD1	few	TGTGCCAGCAGTGATGGGACAGGGGGCTCCTACGAGCAGTACTTC	CASSDGTGGSYEQYF
TRBV11-2	TRBJ1-2	NA	few	TGTGCCAGCACCTCGATAGCGGGTTACTATGGCTACACCTTC	CASTSIAGYYGYTF
TRBV5-1	TRBJ2-5	TRBD1	NA	TGCGCCAGCAGTTTCGGACAGGGGGCGATGGAGACCCAGTACTTC	CASSFGQGAMETQYF
TRBV15	TRBJ2-3	NA	few	TGTGCCACCAGCAGAGAGGGGGCGCGGACAGATACGCAGTATTTT	CATSREGARTDTQYF
TRBV10-1	TRBJ2-2	TRBD1	NA	TGCGCCAGCAGTGAGGGGGACAGGGAAACCGGGGAGCTGTTTTTT	CASSEGDRETGELFF
TRBV19	TRBJ2-4	NA	NA	TGTGCCAGTAGTCCAGGATCATCGAAAGCCAAAAACATTCAGTACTTC	CASSPGSSKAKNIQYF